The 25 T cell receptor beta chains presented below share a single source sample, sequenced in a study of Graves' ophthalmopathy and Graves' hyperthyroidism. Scientists amplified the TCR beta CDR3 regions from RNA transcripts. The library came from an HTBI-primed first-round RT-PCR and a second-round multiplex PCR. From the multiplex PCR reads, TCRdb called clonotypes with MiXCR, one entry per CDR3 protein. The data show about 620,000 distinct CDR3 sequences, about 20% seen once. The sample taken for sequencing was peripheral blood. The receptors stem from a woman aged 18-29 years with stable Graves' hyperthyroidism. Some clones in this sample may be carry-over from other donors' samples.

The chain joins TRBV15 to TRBJ1-1; no firm D call. CDR1 is LNHNV, CDR2 YYDKDF, per germline (reference sequence). This CDR3 region has 16 residues. Trimming cost V 0 bases and J 4 bases, with 15 bases left between them. CDR3 loop: CATSRDSPSLPTEAFF. CDR3 nucleotide sequence: TGTGCCACCAGCAGAGATTCTCCGTCCCTTCCCACTGAAGCTTTCTTT.

This sequence joins TRBV28 and TRBJ1-2; no reliable D call. The CDR3 spans 10 residues. Germline assignment: CDR1 MDHEN and CDR2 SYDVKM. Trimming took 6 bases from V and 3 from J, leaving 2 bases between them. Here the CDR3 reads CASRYYGYTF. The CDR3 region has the DNA TGTGCCAGCAGGTACTATGGCTACACCTTC.

The chain carries TRBV6-1 and TRBJ2-7; 12 nucleotides agree with TRBD2. The CDR3 runs 17 residues. Germline lookup yields CDR1 MNHNS and CDR2 SASEGT. The junction had 14 bases not matched to a gene; V was cut back by 6 bases and J by 5 bases. The CDR3 here is CASRVPPGLAGLDEQYF. DNA of the CDR3: TGTGCCAGCAGGGTACCACCGGGACTAGCGGGTTTGGACGAGCAGTACTTC.

The table lists this clonotype with many counts. The gene calls are TRBV2 and TRBJ2-7; D might be TRBD1 (8 bases). Germline V gene sequence: CDR1 SNHLY, CDR2 FYNNEI. This CDR3 comprises 13 residues. Trimming stripped 11 bases from V and 4 bases from J, with 18 bases between. The CDR3 here is CAALTGGAYEQYF. The CDR3 DNA follows: TGTGCCGCTCTAACAGGGGGGGCTTACGAGCAGTACTTC.

The rearrangement joins TRBV5-5 to TRBJ2-4; D call uncertain. Per the germline V gene, CDR1 is SGHKS and CDR2 is YYEKEE (reference sequence). Trimming left V 1 base short and J 8 bases short, with 19 bases between. The CDR3 totals 16 residues. As DNA, the CDR3 is TGTGCCAGCAGCTTGAGCGCCGGACCCCCGGGCGACATTCAGTACTTC. Translated, it gives CASSLSAGPPGDIQYF. The whole variable domain, remainder taken from reference TRBV5-5 and TRBJ2-4, is DAGVTQSPTHLIKTRGQQVTLRCSPISGHKSVSWYQQVLGQGPQFIFQYYEKEERGRGNFPDRFSARQFPNYSSELNVNALLLGDSALYLCASSLSAGPPGDIQYFGAGTRLSVL.

In this sample, this clonotype turned up many times. The chain joins TRBV6-1 to TRBJ1-5; D possibly corresponds to TRBD1 (5 bases). CDR1 MNHNS and CDR2 SASEGT come from the germline V gene. With 6 bases removed from V and 2 bases from J, the gap between germline ends came to 11 bases. CDR3 length: 14 amino acids. The CDR3 coding sequence is TGTGCCAGCAGGAAGACAGAGGGCAATCAGCCCCAGCATTTT. Translation gives CASRKTEGNQPQHF.

The gene calls are TRBV20-1 and TRBJ2-2; 7 positions match TRBD1. J gave up 9 bases and V 0 bases, and 4 bases lay outside the gene matches. Germline lookup yields CDR1 DFQATT and CDR2 SNEGSKA (reference sequence). The CDR3 runs to 13 residues. CDR3 nucleotide sequence: TGCAGTGCTAGAGAGGGGACAGATCGGGAGCTGTTTTTT. Its translation: CSAREGTDRELFF.

The J gene is TRBJ2-5, the V gene TRBV6-2 or TRBV6-3; no firm D call. The germline CDR1 and CDR2 sequences are MNHEY and SVGEGT. The length of the CDR3 is 15 residues. The ends were cut back, 6 bases at V and 4 bases at J, with 18 bases in the middle. The CDR3, as DNA: TGTGCCAGCAGCCTCCAGAAGCTAGGTGGAGAGACCCAGTACTTC. It codes for CASSLQKLGGETQYF.

This clonotype was counted ten times or more. J is TRBJ2-7 and V is TRBV6-1, with D hard to call. Trimming left V 7 bases short and J 3 bases short, with 7 bases between. CDR1 and CDR2 from the germline V gene are MNHNS and SASEGT. The CDR3 is made up of 11 amino acids. The CDR3 reads CASTRFYEQYF. In DNA form, the CDR3 reads TGTGCCAGCACTAGATTCTACGAGCAGTACTTC.

This clonotype has just a few counts. V and J are TRBV9 and TRBJ1-2; D is undetermined. Germline V gene lookup returns CDR1 SGDLS and CDR2 YYNGEE. This CDR3 region has 15 residues. V lost 0 bases to trimming and J lost 0 bases, with 9 bases between them. DNA of the CDR3: TGTGCCAGCAGCGTAGGGGCTGTTGCTAACTATGGCTACACCTTC. As protein: CASSVGAVANYGYTF.

This clonotype was observed many times. V usage is TRBV6-5 and J usage is TRBJ1-5; D is ambiguous. Between the trimmed V and J ends, which lost 7 bases and 7 bases, there was a span of 11 bases. Germline V gives CDR1 MNHEY, CDR2 SVGAGI. The CDR3 has 12 amino acids. The CDR3 region is CASTTLEQPQHF. The CDR3 nucleotides are TGTGCCAGCACCACACTTGAACAGCCCCAGCATTTT.

Concerning this clonotype itself: One junction end disagrees with the germline gene, perhaps due to a read error. V is TRBV12-3 or TRBV12-4 and J is TRBJ1-6; D gene uncertain. The CDR3 runs to 13 residues. The CDR3 DNA reads TGTGCCAGCAGTTTGGAGGATAATACACCCCTCCACTTT. The encoded protein is CASSLEDNTPLHF.

There are many counts of this clonotype. This chain connects TRBV14 to TRBJ1-1; D remains ambiguous. CDR1 is SGHDN and CDR2 is FVKESK in the germline V gene. The CDR3 runs 13 residues. The V end was cut by 0 bases, the J end by 4 bases, with 6 bases between. The CDR3 DNA reads as TGTGCCAGCAGCCAAGAACTGGGCACTGAAGCTTTCTTT. Protein: CASSQELGTEAFF.

This clonotype was seen repeatedly, ten times or more. CDR3 in DNA: TGTGCCAGCAGCTTAGGACGGGGCAGGGGCTACGAGCAGTACTTC. This codes for CASSLGRGRGYEQYF. The chain recombines TRBV11-1 with TRBJ2-7; D is perhaps TRBD1 (6 bases). Deletions cut 1 base from V and 3 bases from J, with 13 bases between. This CDR3 spans 15 amino acids. Germline CDR1 SGHAT, CDR2 FQDESV (reference sequence).

For this clonotype: This clone may be a read error of a much larger clone one base away. The genes are TRBV4-2 and TRBJ1-1; no clear D. The germline CDR1 and CDR2 sequences are LGHNA and YNFKEQ. The CDR3 spans 14 residues. The CDR3 region is CASGQDKGNTEAFF. Written as DNA, the CDR3 is TGTGCCAGCGGCCAAGATAAAGGGAACACTGAAGCTTTCTTT.

This clonotype was found many times. For the CDR3, the DNA is TGTGCCAGCAGTTTGAGTGCGGGGGCTAGCAATCAGCCCCAGCATTTT. Its translation is CASSLSAGASNQPQHF. The V call is TRBV28, the J call TRBJ1-5, with a tentative D call TRBD1 (6 bases). Trimming took 3 bases from V and 0 from J, leaving 12 bases between them. The CDR3 sequence is 16 residues long. The germline V gene encodes CDR1 MDHEN and CDR2 SYDVKM.

The sample holds many counts of this clonotype. V usage is TRBV27 and J usage is TRBJ2-7; D not resolved. CDR3 size: 14 residues. Per the germline V gene, CDR1 is MNHEY and CDR2 is SMNVEV (reference sequence). Trimming shortened V by 4 bases and J by 4 bases, and 14 bases separated the two germline ends. In nucleotides, the CDR3 is TGTGCCAGCAGTTCCACGGATTCTTTGTACGAGCAGTACTTC. The encoded protein is CASSSTDSLYEQYF.

Note on this clonotype: It is likely a read error, because the conserved phenylalanine at the end of the CDR3 is missing. The gene calls are TRBV12-3 or TRBV12-4 and TRBJ1-1; 8 bases are shared with TRBD1. The CDR3 spans 15 residues. The V segment lost 5 bases and the J segment 0 bases; nucleotides outside the gene matches: 5. CDR3 DNA sequence: TGTGCCAGCAGTCTAGGACAGGGAATGAACACTGAAGCTTTCGTT. Its protein product is CASSLGQGMNTEAFV.

This clonotype occurred many times. V gene TRBV6-1 combines with J gene TRBJ2-5, with D possibly TRBD1 on 6 matching bases. This CDR3 contains 15 residues. V was shortened by 6 bases and J by 5 bases, with 19 bases between the two germline ends. The V gene's germline CDR1 is MNHNS and CDR2 SASEGT. As DNA, the CDR3 is TGTGCCAGCAGGGACAACAGGGACCTCTTGGAGACCCAGTACTTC. Residues: CASRDNRDLLETQYF.

The table lists this clonotype with a few counts. The CDR3 bases are TGTGCCAGCAGTCTGACTCTAAGTAATTCGCACACCGGGGAGCTGTTTTTT. Translation: CASSLTLSNSHTGELFF. The gene calls are TRBV6-5 and TRBJ2-2; D call uncertain. Germline V gene lookup returns CDR1 MNHEY and CDR2 SVGAGI. CDR3 length: 17 amino acids. Trimming cost V 5 bases and J 3 bases, with 19 bases left between them.

V and J are TRBV15 and TRBJ1-2; D is ambiguous. Trimming took 4 bases from V and 4 from J, leaving 10 bases between them. The germline CDR1 and CDR2 sequences are LNHNV and YYDKDF (reference sequence). The length of the CDR3 is 13 residues. CDR3: CATSTEDGYGYTF. The CDR3 nucleotides read TGTGCCACCAGCACCGAAGATGGCTATGGCTACACCTTC.

The V gene is TRBV30, the J gene TRBJ1-2; tentatively, D is TRBD1 (5 bases). The V end lost 3 bases, the J end lost 4 bases, and 12 bases lay between the germline ends. The CDR3 consists of 13 residues. Per the germline V gene, CDR1 is GTSNPN and CDR2 is SVGIG (reference sequence). The CDR3 DNA is TGTGCCTGGAGGGGACGGGGGTCCTATGGCTACACCTTC. Protein sequence: CAWRGRGSYGYTF.

The V and J genes are TRBV12-3 or TRBV12-4 and TRBJ2-5; 9 nucleotides align to TRBD1. The CDR3 has 15 amino acids. V trimming: 6 bases; J trimming: 7 bases; junction bases outside the gene matches: 12. In DNA, the CDR3 is TGTGCCAGCAGCTACCCCGGGACAGGGTCGGGGACCCAGTACTTC. This gives the protein CASSYPGTGSGTQYF.

The table lists this clonotype with many counts. The chain carries TRBV11-3 and TRBJ1-2; the match to TRBD1 covers 7 bases. V trimming: 5 bases; J trimming: 5 bases; junction bases outside the gene matches: 11. Germline CDR1 is SGHNT and CDR2 is YENEEA. The length of the CDR3 is 15 residues. The DNA for the CDR3 is TGTGCCAGCAGCCCCGGGGACAGCAACAAATATGGCTACACCTTC. Its protein is CASSPGDSNKYGYTF.

Many counts were recorded for this clonotype. The chain has TRBV11-1 and TRBJ1-2; weak D call: TRBD1 (6 bases). Germline-derived CDR1 and CDR2 are SGHAT and FQDESV (reference sequence). Trimming pared 3 bases from V and 3 bases from J, leaving 11 bases between. The CDR3 contains 14 residues. The CDR3 region has the DNA TGTGCCAGCAGCTTCCAACAGGGAGACTATGGCTACACCTTC. Translated, it gives CASSFQQGDYGYTF. The full variable domain, in which reference TRBV11-1 and TRBJ1-2 provide the parts outside the CDR3, is EAEVAQSPRYKITEKSQAVAFWCDPISGHATLYWYRQILGQGPELLVQFQDESVVDDSQLPKDRFSAERLKGVDSTLKIQPAELGDSAMYLCASSFQQGDYGYTFGSGTRLTVV.